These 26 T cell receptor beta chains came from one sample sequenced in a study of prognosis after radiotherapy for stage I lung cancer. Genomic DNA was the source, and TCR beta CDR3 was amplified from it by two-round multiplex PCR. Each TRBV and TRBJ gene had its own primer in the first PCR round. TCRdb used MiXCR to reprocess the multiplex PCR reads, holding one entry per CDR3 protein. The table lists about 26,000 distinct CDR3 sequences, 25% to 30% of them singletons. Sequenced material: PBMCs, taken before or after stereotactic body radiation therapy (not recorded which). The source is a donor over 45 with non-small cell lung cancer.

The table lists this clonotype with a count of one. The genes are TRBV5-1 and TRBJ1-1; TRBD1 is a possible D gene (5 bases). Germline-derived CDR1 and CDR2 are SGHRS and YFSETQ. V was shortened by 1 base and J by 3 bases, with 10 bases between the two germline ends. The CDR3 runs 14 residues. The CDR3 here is CASSLYRGDTEAFF. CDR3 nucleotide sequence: TGCGCCAGCAGCTTGTATCGGGGGGACACTGAAGCTTTCTTT.

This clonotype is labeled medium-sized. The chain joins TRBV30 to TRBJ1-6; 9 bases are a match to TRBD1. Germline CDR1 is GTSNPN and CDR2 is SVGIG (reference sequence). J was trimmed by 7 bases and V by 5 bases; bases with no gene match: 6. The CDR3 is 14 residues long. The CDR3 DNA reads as TGTGCCTGGGAACAGGGGGCAAAAAATTCACCCCTCCACTTT. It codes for CAWEQGAKNSPLHF.

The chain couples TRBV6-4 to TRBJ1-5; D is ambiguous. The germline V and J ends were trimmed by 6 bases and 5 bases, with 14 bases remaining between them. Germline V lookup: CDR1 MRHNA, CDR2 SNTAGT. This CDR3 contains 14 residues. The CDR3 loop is CASSLGNNYQPQHF. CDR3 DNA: TGTGCCAGCAGCTTGGGAAACAATTATCAGCCCCAGCATTTT.

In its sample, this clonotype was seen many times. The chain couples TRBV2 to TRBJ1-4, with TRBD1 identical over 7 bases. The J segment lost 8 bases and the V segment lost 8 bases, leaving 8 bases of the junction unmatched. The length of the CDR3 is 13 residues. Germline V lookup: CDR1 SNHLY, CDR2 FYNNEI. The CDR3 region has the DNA TGTGCCAGCTGGGACAGTTCACCCGAAAAACTGTTTTTT. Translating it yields CASWDSSPEKLFF.

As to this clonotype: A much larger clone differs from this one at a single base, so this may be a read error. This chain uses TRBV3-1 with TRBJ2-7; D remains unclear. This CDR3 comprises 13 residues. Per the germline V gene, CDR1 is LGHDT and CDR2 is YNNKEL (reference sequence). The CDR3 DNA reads TGTGCCAGCAGCCGGCCTTCGGGTTACGAGCAGTGCTTC. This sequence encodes CASSRPSGYEQCF.

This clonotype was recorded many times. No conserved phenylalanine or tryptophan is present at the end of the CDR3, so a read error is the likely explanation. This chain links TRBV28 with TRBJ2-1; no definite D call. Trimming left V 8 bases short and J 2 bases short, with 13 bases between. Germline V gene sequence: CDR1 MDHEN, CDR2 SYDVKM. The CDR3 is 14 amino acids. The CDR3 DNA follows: TGTGCCAGCCTGACCGGGCCGGCCTACAATGAGCAGTTCCTC. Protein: CASLTGPAYNEQFL.

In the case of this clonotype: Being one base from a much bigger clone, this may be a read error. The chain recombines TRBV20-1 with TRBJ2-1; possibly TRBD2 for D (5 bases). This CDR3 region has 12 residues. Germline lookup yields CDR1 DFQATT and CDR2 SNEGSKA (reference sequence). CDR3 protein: CSATRDYNERFF. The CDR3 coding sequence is TGCAGTGCCACCCGTGACTACAATGAGCGGTTCTTC.

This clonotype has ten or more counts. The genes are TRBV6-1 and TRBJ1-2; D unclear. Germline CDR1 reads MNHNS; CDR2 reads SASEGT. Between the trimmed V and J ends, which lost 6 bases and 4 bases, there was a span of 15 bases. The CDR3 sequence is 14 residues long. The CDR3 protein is CASRAVSTPYGYTF. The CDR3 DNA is TGTGCCAGCAGGGCTGTCTCAACCCCCTATGGCTACACCTTC.

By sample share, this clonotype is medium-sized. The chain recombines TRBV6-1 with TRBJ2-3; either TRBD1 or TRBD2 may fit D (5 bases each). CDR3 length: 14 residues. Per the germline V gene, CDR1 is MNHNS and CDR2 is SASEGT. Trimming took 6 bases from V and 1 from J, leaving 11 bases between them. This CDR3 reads CASRMGVGTDTQYF. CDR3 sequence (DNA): TGTGCCAGCAGGATGGGGGTAGGCACAGATACGCAGTATTTT.

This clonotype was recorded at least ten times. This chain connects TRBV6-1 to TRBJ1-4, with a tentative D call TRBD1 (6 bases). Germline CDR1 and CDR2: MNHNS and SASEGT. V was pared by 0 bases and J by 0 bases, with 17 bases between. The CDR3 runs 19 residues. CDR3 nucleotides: TGTGCCAGCAGTGAAGCGGGGCGGGGGCAGATAGCAACTAATGAAAAACTGTTTTTT. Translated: CASSEAGRGQIATNEKLFF.

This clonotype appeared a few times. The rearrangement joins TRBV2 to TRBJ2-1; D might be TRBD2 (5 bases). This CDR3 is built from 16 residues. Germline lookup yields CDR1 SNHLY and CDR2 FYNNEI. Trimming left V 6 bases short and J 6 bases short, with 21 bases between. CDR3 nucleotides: TGTGCCAGCAGGGTATACGTCGAGGGAAGCATCAATGAGCAGTTCTTC. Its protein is CASRVYVEGSINEQFF.

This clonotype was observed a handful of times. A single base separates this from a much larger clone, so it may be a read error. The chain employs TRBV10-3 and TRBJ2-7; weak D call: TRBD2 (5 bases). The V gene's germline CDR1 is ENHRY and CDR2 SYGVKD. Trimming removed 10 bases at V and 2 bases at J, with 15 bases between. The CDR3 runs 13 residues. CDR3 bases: TGTGCCACCCGACCAGCGGCGACCTACGAGCAGTACTTC. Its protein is CATRPAATYEQYF.

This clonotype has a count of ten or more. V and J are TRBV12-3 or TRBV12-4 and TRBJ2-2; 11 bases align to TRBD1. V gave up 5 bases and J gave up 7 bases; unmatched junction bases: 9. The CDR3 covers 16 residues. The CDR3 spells CASSPRDRGLSGELFF. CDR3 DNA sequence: TGTGCCAGCAGTCCCCGGGACAGGGGGTTAAGCGGGGAGCTGTTTTTT.

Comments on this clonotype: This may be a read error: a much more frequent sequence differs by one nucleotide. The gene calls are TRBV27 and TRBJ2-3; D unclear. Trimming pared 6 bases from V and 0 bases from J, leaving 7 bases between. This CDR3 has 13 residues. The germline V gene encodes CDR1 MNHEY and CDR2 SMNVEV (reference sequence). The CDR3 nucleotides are TGTGCCAGCAGATTGTCTAGCACAGATACGCAGTATTTT. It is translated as CASRLSSTDTQYF.

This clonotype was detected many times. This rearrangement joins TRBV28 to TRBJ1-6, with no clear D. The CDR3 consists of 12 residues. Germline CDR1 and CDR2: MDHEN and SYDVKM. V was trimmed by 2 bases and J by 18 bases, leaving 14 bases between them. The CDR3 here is CASSLRYLLRHF. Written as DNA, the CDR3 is TGTGCCAGCAGTTTAAGGTACCTACTCCGCCACTTT.

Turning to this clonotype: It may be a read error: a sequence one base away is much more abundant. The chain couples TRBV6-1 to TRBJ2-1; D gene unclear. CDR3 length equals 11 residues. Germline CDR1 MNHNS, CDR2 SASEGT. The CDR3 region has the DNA TGTGCCAGTCTAGACCTCCATGAGCGGTTCTTC. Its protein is CASLDLHERFF.

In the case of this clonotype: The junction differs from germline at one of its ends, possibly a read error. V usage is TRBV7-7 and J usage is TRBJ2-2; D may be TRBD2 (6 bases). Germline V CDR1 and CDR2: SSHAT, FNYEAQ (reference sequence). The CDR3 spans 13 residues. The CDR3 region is CASSWGGGGELFF. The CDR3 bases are TGTGCTAGCAGCTGGGGAGGTGGCGGGGAGCTGTTTTTT.

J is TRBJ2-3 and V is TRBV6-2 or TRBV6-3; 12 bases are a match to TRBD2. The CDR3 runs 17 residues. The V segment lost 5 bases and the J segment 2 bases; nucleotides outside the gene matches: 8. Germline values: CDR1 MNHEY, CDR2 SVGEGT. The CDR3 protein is CASSPSGGGAHTDTQYF. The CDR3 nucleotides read TGTGCCAGCAGTCCTAGCGGGGGGGGGGCACACACAGATACGCAGTATTTT.

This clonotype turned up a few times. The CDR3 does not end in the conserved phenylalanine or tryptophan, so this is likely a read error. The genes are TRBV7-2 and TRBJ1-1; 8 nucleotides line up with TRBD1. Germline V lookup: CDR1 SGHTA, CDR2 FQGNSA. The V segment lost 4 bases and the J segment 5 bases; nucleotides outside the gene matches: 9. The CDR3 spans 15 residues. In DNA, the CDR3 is TGTGCCAGCAGCTGGAACGGACAGGGAGGGACTGAAGCTTTCTCT. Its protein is CASSWNGQGGTEAFS.

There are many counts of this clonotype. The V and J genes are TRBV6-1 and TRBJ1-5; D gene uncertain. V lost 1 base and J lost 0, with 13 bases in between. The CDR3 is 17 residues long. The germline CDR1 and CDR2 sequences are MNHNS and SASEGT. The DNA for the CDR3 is TGTGCCAGCAGTGAAGGTATGTTCGGGAGTAGCAATCAGCCCCAGCATTTT. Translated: CASSEGMFGSSNQPQHF.

CDR3: CASSQGNTEAFF. CDR3 nucleotide sequence: TGTGCCAGCAGCCAGGGGAACACTGAAGCTTTCTTT. This chain links TRBV7-9 with TRBJ1-1, with D perhaps TRBD1 (5 bases). The CDR3 is 12 residues long. V gave up 5 bases and J gave up 1 base, with 5 bases separating them. Germline V lookup: CDR1 SEHNR, CDR2 FQNEAQ (reference sequence).

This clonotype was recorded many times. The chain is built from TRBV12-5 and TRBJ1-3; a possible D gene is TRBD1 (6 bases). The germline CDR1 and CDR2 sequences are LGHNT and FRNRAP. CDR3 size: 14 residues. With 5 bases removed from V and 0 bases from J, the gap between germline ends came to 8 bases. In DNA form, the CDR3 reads TGTGCTAGTGGTACAGGGAGCTCTGGAAACACCATATATTTT. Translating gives CASGTGSSGNTIYF.

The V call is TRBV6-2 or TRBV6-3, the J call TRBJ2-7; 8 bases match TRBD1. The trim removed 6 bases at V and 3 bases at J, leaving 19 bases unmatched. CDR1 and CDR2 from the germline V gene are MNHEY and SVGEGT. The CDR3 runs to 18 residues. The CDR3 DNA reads TGTGCCAGCAGCAGCGAGGACAGGGTTCAGGTTGGGAGCTACGAGCAGTACTTC. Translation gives CASSSEDRVQVGSYEQYF.

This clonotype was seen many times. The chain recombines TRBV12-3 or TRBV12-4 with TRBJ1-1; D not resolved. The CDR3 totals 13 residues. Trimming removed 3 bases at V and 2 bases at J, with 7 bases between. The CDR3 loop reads CASSFRVNTEAFF. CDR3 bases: TGTGCCAGCAGTTTCCGGGTAAACACTGAAGCTTTCTTT.

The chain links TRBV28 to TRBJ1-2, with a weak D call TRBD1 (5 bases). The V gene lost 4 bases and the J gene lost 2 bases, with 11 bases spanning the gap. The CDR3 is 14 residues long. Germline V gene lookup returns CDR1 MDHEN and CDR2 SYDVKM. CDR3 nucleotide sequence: TGTGCCAGCAGTTGCCCTGGGGCGAACTATGGCTACACCTTC. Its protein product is CASSCPGANYGYTF.

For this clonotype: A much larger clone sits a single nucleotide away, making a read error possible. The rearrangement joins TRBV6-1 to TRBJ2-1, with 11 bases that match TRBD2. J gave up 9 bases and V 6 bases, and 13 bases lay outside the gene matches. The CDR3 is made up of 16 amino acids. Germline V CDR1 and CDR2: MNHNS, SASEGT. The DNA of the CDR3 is TGTGCCAGCAGCGAACCCACTCTAGCGGGAGGAAGTGAGCAGTTCTTC. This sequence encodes CASSEPTLAGGSEQFF.